This T cell receptor (beta chain) was profiled in a study of cytomegalovirus exposure and HLA in healthy donors. For the study at large: A later analysis reported the same platform for the 110 or so validation repertoires and the approximately 700 first-cohort repertoires. Study-level findings and limits: Subsequent analysis revealed that first-cohort TCR clusters tended to co-occur in the roughly 120 validation repertoires. Cytomegalovirus association was listed for about 180 TCR beta chains.

Measured with immunoSEQ multiplex PCR; TCRdb has only the in-frame clones, and not every one. The sample lists roughly 120,000 clones; about 83% were seen once. Concerning this clone: Its antigen is not known.

This CDR3 is built from 11 residues. Trimming removed 4 bases from V and 8 bases from J; junction bases left unmatched: 2. CDR1 SQVTM and CDR2 ANQGSEA come from the germline V gene. The sequence derives from a man in his late teens or twenties in good health and CMV-seronegative. Sequenced input: PBMCs. V is TRBV29-1 and J is TRBJ1-2; 9 positions match TRBD1. CDR3 DNA: TGCAGCGTTGCCGGACAGGGGGGCTACACCTTC. Protein sequence: CSVAGQGGYTF.